Given below is one TCR beta chain in context. Its specificity is unknown. The data were taken from a study of T cell responses to AZD1222 COVID-19 vaccine. Trimming removed 6 bases from V and 10 bases from J; junction bases left unmatched: 8. The CDR3 spans 15 residues. Germline-derived CDR1 and CDR2 are KGHSH and LQKENI. Profiling relied on immunoSEQ multiplex PCR, and the TCRdb table lists in-frame clones only, not all of them. There are around 260,000 clones in the sample; 80% to 95% occur only once, and roughly 0.6% lies in the top ten. General study findings and limits: The sample set comprised mostly white British donors with more females, and clonal diversity was possibly underestimated.

The specimen was peripheral blood, collected on day 0 of AZD1222 vaccination. This chain joins TRBV18 and TRBJ1-6; 11 positions match TRBD1. This TCR was recovered from an adult in good health. This CDR3 is CASSRTGGADSPLHF. The CDR3 DNA reads TGTGCCAGCTCTAGGACAGGGGGCGCAGACTCACCCCTCCACTTT.